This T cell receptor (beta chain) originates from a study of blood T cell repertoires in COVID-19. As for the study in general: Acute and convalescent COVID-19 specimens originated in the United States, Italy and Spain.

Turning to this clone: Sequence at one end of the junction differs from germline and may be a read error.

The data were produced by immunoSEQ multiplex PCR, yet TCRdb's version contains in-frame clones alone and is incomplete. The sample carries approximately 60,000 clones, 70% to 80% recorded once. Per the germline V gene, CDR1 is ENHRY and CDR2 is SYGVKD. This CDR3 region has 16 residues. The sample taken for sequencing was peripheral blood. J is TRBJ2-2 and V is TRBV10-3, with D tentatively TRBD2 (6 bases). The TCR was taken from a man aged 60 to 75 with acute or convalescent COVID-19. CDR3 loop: CAISESGGANTGKLFF. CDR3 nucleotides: TGTGCCATCAGTGAGTCAGGCGGGGCGAACACCGGGAAGCTGTTTTTT.